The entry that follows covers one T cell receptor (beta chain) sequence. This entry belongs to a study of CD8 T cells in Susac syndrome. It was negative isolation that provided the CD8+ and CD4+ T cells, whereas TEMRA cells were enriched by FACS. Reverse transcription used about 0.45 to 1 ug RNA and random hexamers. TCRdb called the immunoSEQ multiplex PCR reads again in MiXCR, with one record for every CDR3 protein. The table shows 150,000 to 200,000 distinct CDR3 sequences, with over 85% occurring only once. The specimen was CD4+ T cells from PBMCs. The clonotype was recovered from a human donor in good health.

The CDR3 protein is CASRTGASNQPQHF. The CDR3 bases are TGTGCCAGCAGGACAGGAGCAAGCAATCAGCCCCAGCATTTT. This sequence joins TRBV27 and TRBJ1-5, with D maybe TRBD1 (6 bases). Germline V CDR1 and CDR2: MNHEY, SMNVEV (reference sequence). With 6 bases removed from V and 1 base from J, the gap between germline ends came to 10 bases. The CDR3 sequence is 14 residues long.